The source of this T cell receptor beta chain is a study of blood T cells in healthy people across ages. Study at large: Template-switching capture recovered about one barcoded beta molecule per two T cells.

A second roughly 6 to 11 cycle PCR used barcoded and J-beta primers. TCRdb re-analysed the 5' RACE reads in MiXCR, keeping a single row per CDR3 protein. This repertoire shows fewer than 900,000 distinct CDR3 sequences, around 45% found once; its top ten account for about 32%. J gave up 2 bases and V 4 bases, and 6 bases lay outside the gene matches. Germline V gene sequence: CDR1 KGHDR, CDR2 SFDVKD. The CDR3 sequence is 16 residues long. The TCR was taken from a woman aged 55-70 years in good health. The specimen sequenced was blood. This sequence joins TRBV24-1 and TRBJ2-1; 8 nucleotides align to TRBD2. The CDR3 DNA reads TGTGCCACCAGTGACATGACTAGCGTCGCCTACAATGAGCAGTTCTTC. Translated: CATSDMTSVAYNEQFF.